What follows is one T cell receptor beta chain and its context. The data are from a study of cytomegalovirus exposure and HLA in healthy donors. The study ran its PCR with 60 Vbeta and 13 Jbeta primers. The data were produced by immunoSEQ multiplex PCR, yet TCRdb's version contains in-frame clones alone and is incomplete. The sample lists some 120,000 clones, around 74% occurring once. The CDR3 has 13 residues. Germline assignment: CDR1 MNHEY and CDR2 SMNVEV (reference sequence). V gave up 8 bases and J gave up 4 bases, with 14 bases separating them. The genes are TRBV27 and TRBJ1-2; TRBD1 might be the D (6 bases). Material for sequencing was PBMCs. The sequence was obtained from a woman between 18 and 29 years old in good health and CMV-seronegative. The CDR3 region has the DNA TGTGCCAGCTCGCTCCAGGGGAGCTATGGCTACACCTTC. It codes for CASSLQGSYGYTF.